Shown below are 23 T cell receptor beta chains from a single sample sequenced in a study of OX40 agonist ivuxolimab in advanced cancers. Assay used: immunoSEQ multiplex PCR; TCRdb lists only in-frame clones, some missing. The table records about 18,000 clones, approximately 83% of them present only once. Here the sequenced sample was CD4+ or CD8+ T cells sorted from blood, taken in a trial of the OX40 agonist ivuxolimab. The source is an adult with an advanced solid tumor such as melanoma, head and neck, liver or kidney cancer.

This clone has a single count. The CDR3 DNA reads as TGTGCCAGCAGTGAAGTACAGGTGGCGTTTTACGAGCAGTACTTC. This translates into CASSEVQVAFYEQYF. The chain is built from TRBV6-1 and TRBJ2-7; D is possibly TRBD1 (5 bases). The germline V gene has CDR1 MNHNS and CDR2 SASEGT. V dropped 1 base and J dropped 4 bases, with 14 bases sitting between them. The CDR3 runs to 15 residues.

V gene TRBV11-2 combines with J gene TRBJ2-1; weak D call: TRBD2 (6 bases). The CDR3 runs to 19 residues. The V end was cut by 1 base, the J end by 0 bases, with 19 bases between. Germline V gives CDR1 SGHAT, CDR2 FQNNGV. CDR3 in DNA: TGTGCCAGCAGCTTAGGTTTTGCCGGGGGTGGACCCTCCTACAATGAGCAGTTCTTC. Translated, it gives CASSLGFAGGGPSYNEQFF. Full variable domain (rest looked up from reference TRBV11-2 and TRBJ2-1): EAGVAQSPRYKIIEKRQSVAFWCNPISGHATLYWYQQILGQGPKLLIQFQNNGVVDDSQLPKDRFSAERLKGVDSTLKIQPAKLEDSAVYLCASSLGFAGGGPSYNEQFFGPGTRLTVL.

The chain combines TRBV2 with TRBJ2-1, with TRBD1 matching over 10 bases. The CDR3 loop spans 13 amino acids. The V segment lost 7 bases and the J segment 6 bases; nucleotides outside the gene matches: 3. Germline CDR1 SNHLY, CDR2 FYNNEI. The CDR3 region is CASTGTGVNEQFF. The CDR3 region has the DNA TGTGCCAGCACTGGGACAGGGGTCAATGAGCAGTTCTTC.

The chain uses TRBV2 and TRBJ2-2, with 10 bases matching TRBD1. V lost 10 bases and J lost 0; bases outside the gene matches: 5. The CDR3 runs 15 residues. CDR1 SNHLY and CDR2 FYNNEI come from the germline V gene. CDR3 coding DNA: TGTGCCATCGCGACAGGGGGCTCGAACACCGGGGAGCTGTTTTTT. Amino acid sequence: CAIATGGSNTGELFF. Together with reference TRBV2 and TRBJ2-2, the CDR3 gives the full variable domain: EPEVTQTPSHQVTQMGQEVILRCVPISNHLYFYWYRQILGQKVEFLVSFYNNEISEKSEIFDDQFSVERPDGSNFTLKIRSTKLEDSAMYFCAIATGGSNTGELFFGEGSRLTVL.

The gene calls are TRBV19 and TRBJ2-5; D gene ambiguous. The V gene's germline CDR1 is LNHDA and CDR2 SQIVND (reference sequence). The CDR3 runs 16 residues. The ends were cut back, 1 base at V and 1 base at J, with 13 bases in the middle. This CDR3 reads CASSIVPFGAQETQYF. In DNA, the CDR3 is TGTGCCAGTAGTATAGTCCCGTTCGGAGCCCAAGAGACCCAGTACTTC. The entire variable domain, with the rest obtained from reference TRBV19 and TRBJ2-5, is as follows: DGGITQSPKYLFRKEGQNVTLSCEQNLNHDAMYWYRQDPGQGLRLIYYSQIVNDFQKGDIAEGYSVSREKKESFPLTVTSAQKNPTAFYLCASSIVPFGAQETQYFGPGTRLLVL.

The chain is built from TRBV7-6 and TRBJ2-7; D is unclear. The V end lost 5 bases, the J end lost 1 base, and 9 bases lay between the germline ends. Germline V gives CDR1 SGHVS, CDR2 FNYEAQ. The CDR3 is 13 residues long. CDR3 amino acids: CASSPIGSYEQYF. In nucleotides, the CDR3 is TGTGCCAGCAGCCCGATCGGATCCTACGAGCAGTACTTC.

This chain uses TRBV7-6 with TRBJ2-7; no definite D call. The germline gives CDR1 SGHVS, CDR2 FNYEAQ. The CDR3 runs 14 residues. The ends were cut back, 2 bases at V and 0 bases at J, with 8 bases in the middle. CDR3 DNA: TGTGCCAGCAGCTTATTCCGTGCCTCCTACGAGCAGTACTTC. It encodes CASSLFRASYEQYF.

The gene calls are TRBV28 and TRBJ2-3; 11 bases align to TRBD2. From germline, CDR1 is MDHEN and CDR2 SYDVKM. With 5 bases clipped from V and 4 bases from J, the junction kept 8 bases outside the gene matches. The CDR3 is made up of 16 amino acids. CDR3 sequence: CASSIPGLAVSDTQYF. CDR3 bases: TGTGCCAGCAGTATCCCGGGACTAGCGGTTTCAGATACGCAGTATTTT.

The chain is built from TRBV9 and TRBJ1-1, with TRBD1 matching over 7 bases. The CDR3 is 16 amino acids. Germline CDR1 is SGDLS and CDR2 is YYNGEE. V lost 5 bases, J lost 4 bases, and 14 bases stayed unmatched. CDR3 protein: CASSAPLTGAATEAFF. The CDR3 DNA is TGTGCCAGCAGTGCCCCATTAACAGGGGCGGCCACTGAAGCTTTCTTT.

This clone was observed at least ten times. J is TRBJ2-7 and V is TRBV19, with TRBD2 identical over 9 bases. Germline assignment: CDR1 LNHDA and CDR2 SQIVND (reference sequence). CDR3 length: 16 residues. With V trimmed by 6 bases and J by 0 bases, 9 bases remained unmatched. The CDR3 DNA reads TGTGCCAGTAGCTTCACCGGGACTAGCTCCTCCTACGAGCAGTACTTC. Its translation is CASSFTGTSSSYEQYF.

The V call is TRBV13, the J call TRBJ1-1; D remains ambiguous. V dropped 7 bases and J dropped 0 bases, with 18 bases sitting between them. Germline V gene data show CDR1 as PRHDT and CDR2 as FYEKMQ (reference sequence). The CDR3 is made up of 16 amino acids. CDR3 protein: CASTIYTQRMNTEAFF. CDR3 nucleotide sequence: TGTGCCAGCACCATTTACACTCAGCGCATGAACACTGAAGCTTTCTTT. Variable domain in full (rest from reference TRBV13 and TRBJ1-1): AAGVIQSPRHLIKEKRETATLKCYPIPRHDTVYWYQQGPGQDPQFLISFYEKMQSDKGSIPDRFSAQQFSDYHSELNMSSLELGDSALYFCASTIYTQRMNTEAFFGQGTRLTVV.

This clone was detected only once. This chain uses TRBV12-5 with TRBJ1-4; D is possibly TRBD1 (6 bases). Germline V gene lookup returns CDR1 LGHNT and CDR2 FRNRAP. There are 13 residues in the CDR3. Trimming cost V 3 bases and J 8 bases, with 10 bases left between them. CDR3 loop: CASGLYRDEKLFF. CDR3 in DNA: TGTGCTAGTGGTTTATACAGGGACGAAAAACTGTTTTTT.

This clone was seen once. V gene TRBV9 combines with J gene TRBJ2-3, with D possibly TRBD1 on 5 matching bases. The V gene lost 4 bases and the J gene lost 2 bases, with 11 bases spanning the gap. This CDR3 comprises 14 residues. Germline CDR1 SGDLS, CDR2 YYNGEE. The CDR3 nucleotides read TGTGCCAGCAGCCTACAGGCTTCCACAGATACGCAGTATTTT. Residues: CASSLQASTDTQYF.

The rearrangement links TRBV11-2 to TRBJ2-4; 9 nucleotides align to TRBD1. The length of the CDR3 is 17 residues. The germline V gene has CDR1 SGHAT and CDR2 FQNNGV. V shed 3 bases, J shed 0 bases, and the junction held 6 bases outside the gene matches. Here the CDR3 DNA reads TGTGCCAGCAGCTTTGGGACAGGGACATTAGCCAAAAACATTCAGTACTTC. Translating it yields CASSFGTGTLAKNIQYF.

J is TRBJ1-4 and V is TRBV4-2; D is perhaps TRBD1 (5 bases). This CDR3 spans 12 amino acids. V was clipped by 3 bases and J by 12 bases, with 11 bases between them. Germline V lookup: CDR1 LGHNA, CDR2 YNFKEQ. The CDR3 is CASSQERDELFF. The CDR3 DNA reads TGTGCCAGCAGCCAGGAAAGGGACGAACTGTTTTTT.

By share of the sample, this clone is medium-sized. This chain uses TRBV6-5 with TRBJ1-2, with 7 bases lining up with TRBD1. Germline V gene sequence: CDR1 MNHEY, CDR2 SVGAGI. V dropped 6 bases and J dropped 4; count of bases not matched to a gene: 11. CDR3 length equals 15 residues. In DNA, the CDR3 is TGTGCCAGCAGCTACGGGGACAGTCGTTTCTATGGCTACACCTTC. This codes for CASSYGDSRFYGYTF.

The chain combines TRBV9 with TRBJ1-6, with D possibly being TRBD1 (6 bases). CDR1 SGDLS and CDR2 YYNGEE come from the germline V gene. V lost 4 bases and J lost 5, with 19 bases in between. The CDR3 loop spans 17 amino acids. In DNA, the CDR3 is TGTGCCAGCAGCCCCCCCGGCCGAGGGGGACATAATTCACCCCTCCACTTT. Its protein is CASSPPGRGGHNSPLHF.

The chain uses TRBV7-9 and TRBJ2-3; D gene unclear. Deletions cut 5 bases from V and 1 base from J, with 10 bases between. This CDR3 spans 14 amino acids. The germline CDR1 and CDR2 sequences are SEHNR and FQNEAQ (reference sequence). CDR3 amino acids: CASSLPYRTDTQYF. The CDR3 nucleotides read TGTGCCAGCAGCCTCCCCTATCGCACAGATACGCAGTATTTT.

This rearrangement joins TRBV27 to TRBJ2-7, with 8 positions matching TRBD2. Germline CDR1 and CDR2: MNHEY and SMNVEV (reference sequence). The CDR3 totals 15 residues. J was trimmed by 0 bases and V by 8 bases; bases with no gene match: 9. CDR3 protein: CASRPGTRSSYEQYF. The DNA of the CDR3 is TGTGCCAGCCGCCCCGGGACTAGGAGCTCCTACGAGCAGTACTTC.

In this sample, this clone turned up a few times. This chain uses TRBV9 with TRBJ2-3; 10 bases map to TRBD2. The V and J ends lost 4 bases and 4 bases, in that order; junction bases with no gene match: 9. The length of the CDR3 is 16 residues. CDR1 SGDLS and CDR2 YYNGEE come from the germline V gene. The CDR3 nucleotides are TGTGCCAGCAGCCCCTACCAGCTAGCGGGGGCAGATACGCAGTATTTT. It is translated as CASSPYQLAGADTQYF.

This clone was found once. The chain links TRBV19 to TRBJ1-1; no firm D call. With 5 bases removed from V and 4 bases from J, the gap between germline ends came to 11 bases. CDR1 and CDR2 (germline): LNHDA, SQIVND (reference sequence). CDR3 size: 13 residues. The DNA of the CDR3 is TGTGCCAGTAGTCCACGGGAGGGCACTGAAGCTTTCTTT. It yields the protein CASSPREGTEAFF.

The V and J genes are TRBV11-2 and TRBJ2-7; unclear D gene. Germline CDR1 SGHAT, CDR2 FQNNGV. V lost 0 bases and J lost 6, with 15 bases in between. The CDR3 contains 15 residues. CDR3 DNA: TGTGCCAGCAGCTTAGATGGACGAACCTCTCTCGAGCAGTACTTC. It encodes CASSLDGRTSLEQYF. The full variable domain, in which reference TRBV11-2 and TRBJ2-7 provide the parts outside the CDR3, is EAGVAQSPRYKIIEKRQSVAFWCNPISGHATLYWYQQILGQGPKLLIQFQNNGVVDDSQLPKDRFSAERLKGVDSTLKIQPAKLEDSAVYLCASSLDGRTSLEQYFGPGTRLTVT.

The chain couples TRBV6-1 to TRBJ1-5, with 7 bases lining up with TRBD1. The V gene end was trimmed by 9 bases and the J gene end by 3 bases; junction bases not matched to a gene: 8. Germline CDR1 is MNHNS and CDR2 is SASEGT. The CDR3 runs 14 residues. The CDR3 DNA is TGTGCCAGTGGAAGGGGGCGGTCCAATCAGCCCCAGCATTTT. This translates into CASGRGRSNQPQHF.